This T cell receptor beta chain was recorded in a study of identical twins. Deletions cut 7 bases from V and 1 base from J, with 18 bases between. CDR3 length: 16 amino acids. From the 5' RACE reads, TCRdb called clonotypes with MiXCR, one entry per CDR3 protein. This sample carries more than 250,000 distinct CDR3 sequences, approximately 8% of them seen once, and the ten largest clones take less than 2.5%. Many counts were recorded for this clonotype. What it recognizes is unknown. Study-wide findings and caveats: Partly confounded zero-insertion analyses could result from invariant MAIT and iNKT cells.

This sample also appeared in a second study, on yellow fever vaccine responses in identical twins.

This receptor was identified in a woman between 18 and 30 years old in good health. The chain carries TRBV12-3 or TRBV12-4 and TRBJ2-3; D possibly uses TRBD1 or TRBD2 (7 bases each). The sequenced material came from memory (CD45RO+) T cells sorted from blood. Here the CDR3 reads CASNQGGGGRTDTQYF. The DNA for the CDR3 is TGTGCCAGCAATCAGGGGGGGGGCGGCCGCACAGATACGCAGTATTTT.